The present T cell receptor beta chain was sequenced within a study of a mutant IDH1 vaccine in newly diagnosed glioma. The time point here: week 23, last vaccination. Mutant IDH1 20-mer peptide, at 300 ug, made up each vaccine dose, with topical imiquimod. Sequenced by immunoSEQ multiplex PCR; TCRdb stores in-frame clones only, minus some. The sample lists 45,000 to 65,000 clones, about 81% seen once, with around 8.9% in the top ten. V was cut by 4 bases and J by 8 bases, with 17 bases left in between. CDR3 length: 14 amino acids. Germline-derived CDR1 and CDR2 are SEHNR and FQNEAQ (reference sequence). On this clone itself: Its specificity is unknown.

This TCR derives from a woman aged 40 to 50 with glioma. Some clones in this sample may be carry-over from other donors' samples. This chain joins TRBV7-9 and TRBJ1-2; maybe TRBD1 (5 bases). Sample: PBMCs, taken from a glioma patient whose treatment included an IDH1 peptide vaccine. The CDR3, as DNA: TGTGCCAGCAGCTCGTATAACGGGGCAGGGGGCTACACCTTC. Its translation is CASSSYNGAGGYTF.